These T cell receptor beta chains were read from a single sample in a study of cytomegalovirus exposure and HLA in healthy donors. The method was immunoSEQ multiplex PCR; TCRdb's version includes in-frame clones alone and lacks a portion of them. Among under 140,000 clones listed, 76% were seen once. Material: PBMCs. These TCRs come from a man in his thirties or forties in good health and CMV-seropositive. The CDR3 runs from the conserved cysteine through the conserved F or W. Fields, in order: J gene, V gene, CDR3 protein.

TRBJ2-7 | TRBV27 | CASSSRQGSYEQYF
TRBJ2-7 | TRBV9 | CASSRGGTGSYEQYF
TRBJ1-4 | TRBV18 | CASSYRVDRRTNEKLFF
TRBJ2-7 | TRBV5-1 | CASSLDTEQYF
TRBJ1-5 | TRBV21-1 | CASSPGGSESNQPQHF
TRBJ2-3 | TRBV29-1 | CSVTTAGRTDTQYF
TRBJ1-3 | TRBV6-5 | CASTSSGNTIYF
TRBJ1-1 | TRBV11-1 | CASSLVQRPFMNTEAFF
TRBJ1-3 | TRBV5-6 | CASSEGQGADTIYF
TRBJ2-2 | TRBV13 | CASSLGTGWNTGELFF
TRBJ2-1 | TRBV7-2 | CAGDIAGGGPPHLWQFF
TRBJ2-7 | TRBV19 | CASSIGSSGNEQYF
TRBJ2-3 | TRBV29-1 | CSVTTSGGSDTQYF
TRBJ1-3 | TRBV6-1 | CASSGVIRGNGNTIYF
TRBJ2-3 | TRBV10-2 | CASSAGGVTDTQYF
TRBJ2-1 | TRBV29-1 | CSVAGTSGDPSSYNEQFF
TRBJ2-5 | TRBV2 | CASSEDRGTQYF
TRBJ2-5 | TRBV2 | CAKTSGDQETQYF